A single sample is the source of the 29 T cell receptor beta chains below, sequenced in a study of technical replicates of blood from several donors. The data were produced by immunoSEQ multiplex PCR, yet TCRdb's version contains in-frame clones alone and is incomplete. The sample has around 68,000 clones; 95% to 97% are singletons. Sequenced material: T cells isolated from PBMCs. These receptor sequences come from a human donor in good health.

The chain combines TRBV6-5 with TRBJ2-2, with D possibly TRBD1 on 6 matching bases. CDR3 length: 14 amino acids. Germline V gene sequence: CDR1 MNHEY, CDR2 SVGAGI. The V end lost 2 bases, the J end lost 3 bases, and 7 bases lay between the germline ends. This CDR3 is CASSYTGYTGELFF. In nucleotides, the CDR3 is TGTGCCAGCAGTTACACAGGGTACACCGGGGAGCTGTTTTTT.

This chain connects TRBV4-2 to TRBJ1-1, with D possibly matching TRBD1 (6 bases). V was shortened by 0 bases and J by 1 base, with 12 bases between the two germline ends. Germline CDR1 reads LGHNA; CDR2 reads YNFKEQ. The CDR3 has 16 amino acids. CDR3 DNA: TGTGCCAGCAGCCAAGATTCGGCAGGGGCGAACACTGAAGCTTTCTTT. It translates to CASSQDSAGANTEAFF.

V gene TRBV2 combines with J gene TRBJ2-1; D not certain. Per the germline V gene, CDR1 is SNHLY and CDR2 is FYNNEI. V was trimmed by 3 bases and J by 9 bases, leaving 3 bases between them. The CDR3 loop spans 10 amino acids. The CDR3, as DNA: TGTGCCAGCAGTGATAGTGAGCAGTTCTTC. The encoded protein is CASSDSEQFF.

The rearrangement uses TRBV29-1 and TRBJ2-1, with 8 bases that match TRBD1. CDR1 is SQVTM and CDR2 is ANQGSEA in the germline V gene. CDR3 length: 14 amino acids. J lost 6 bases, V lost 2 bases, and 6 bases had no gene match. The CDR3 region is CSVEPGTGINEQFF. The CDR3 nucleotides are TGCAGCGTTGAACCAGGGACAGGCATCAATGAGCAGTTCTTC.

This clone was counted a single time. V gene TRBV2 combines with J gene TRBJ1-3; no firm D call. This CDR3 has 13 residues. Germline loops: CDR1 SNHLY, CDR2 FYNNEI. The V end was cut by 9 bases, the J end by 2 bases, with 11 bases between. DNA for the CDR3: TGTGCCAGGACACCCGGCACTGGAAACACCATATATTTT. It is translated as CARTPGTGNTIYF.

The V call is TRBV2, the J call TRBJ1-1; D call uncertain. The CDR3 is 14 residues long. The ends were cut back, 6 bases at V and 1 base at J, with 12 bases in the middle. The germline V gene encodes CDR1 SNHLY and CDR2 FYNNEI. The DNA for the CDR3 is TGTGCCAGCAGGGGCCCTTCGTGGAACACTGAAGCTTTCTTT. Protein sequence: CASRGPSWNTEAFF.

CDR3 nucleotide sequence: TGCGCCAGCAGCCCAAGAGTACAAGAGACCCAGTACTTC. Encoded protein: CASSPRVQETQYF. The chain employs TRBV4-1 and TRBJ2-5; the D is unclear. Germline lookup yields CDR1 MGHRA and CDR2 YSYEKL. V shed 4 bases and J shed 2 bases, with 8 bases lying between them. The CDR3 spans 13 residues.

The chain combines TRBV19 with TRBJ2-1, with TRBD2 matching 8 bases. J was trimmed by 4 bases and V by 6 bases; bases with no gene match: 2. The CDR3 runs 13 residues. Germline-derived CDR1 and CDR2 are LNHDA and SQIVND (reference sequence). The CDR3, as DNA: TGTGCCAGTAGCAGCGGGGGTTACAATGAGCAGTTCTTC. Encoded protein: CASSSGGYNEQFF.

V usage is TRBV4-1 and J usage is TRBJ2-1; D is perhaps TRBD2 (5 bases). The CDR3 loop spans 14 amino acids. Trimming removed 1 base at V and 4 bases at J, with 8 bases between. Germline CDR1 MGHRA, CDR2 YSYEKL. CDR3 sequence reads: CASSQVEGYNEQFF. The CDR3 DNA sequence: TGCGCCAGCAGCCAAGTCGAGGGATACAATGAGCAGTTCTTC.

V usage is TRBV10-3 and J usage is TRBJ1-5; 7 positions agree with TRBD1. The germline CDR1 and CDR2 sequences are ENHRY and SYGVKD. The V and J ends lost 0 bases and 5 bases, in that order; junction bases with no gene match: 4. The CDR3 extends over 15 amino acids. The CDR3, as DNA: TGTGCCATCAGTGAGTCGACAGGGCCCTATCAGCCCCAGCATTTT. This gives the protein CAISESTGPYQPQHF.

V gene TRBV5-1 combines with J gene TRBJ2-4; 11 bases align to TRBD1. CDR3 size: 17 residues. The V gene's germline CDR1 is SGHRS and CDR2 YFSETQ. Trimming at V came to 4 bases and at J to 7 bases, leaving 13 bases not matched to a gene. CDR3 residues: CASSHQVGTGGSNIQYF. CDR3 nucleotide sequence: TGCGCCAGCAGCCACCAAGTGGGGACAGGGGGTTCCAACATTCAGTACTTC.

The chain recombines TRBV29-1 with TRBJ2-5; D not resolved. The germline CDR1 and CDR2 sequences are SQVTM and ANQGSEA. Trimming stripped 1 base from V and 4 bases from J, with 10 bases between. CDR3 length equals 13 residues. CDR3 in amino acids: CSVEVIPRETQYF. The CDR3 region has the DNA TGCAGCGTTGAAGTCATCCCGCGAGAGACCCAGTACTTC.

This chain's CDR3 is CASSLGQGASYGYTF. DNA of the CDR3: TGTGCCAGCAGCTTAGGACAGGGGGCCAGCTATGGCTACACCTTC. The V gene is TRBV5-6, the J gene TRBJ1-2, with TRBD1 matching 11 bases. The trim removed 2 bases at V and 4 bases at J, leaving 4 bases unmatched. Germline V gene sequence: CDR1 SGHDT, CDR2 YYEEEE. CDR3 length: 15 residues.

This chain connects TRBV4-2 to TRBJ2-5, with D perhaps matching TRBD2 (6 bases). Germline V gene lookup returns CDR1 LGHNA and CDR2 YNFKEQ. Deletions cut 3 bases from V and 0 bases from J, with 11 bases between. This CDR3 is built from 15 residues. CDR3 protein: CASSQTGAYQETQYF. As DNA, the CDR3 is TGTGCCAGCAGCCAGACGGGAGCATACCAAGAGACCCAGTACTTC.

The CDR3 spells CASSLKGEGGIEDQPQHF. CDR3 DNA sequence: TGTGCCAGCAGCTTAAAGGGGGAGGGGGGGATCGAAGATCAGCCCCAGCATTTT. The chain has TRBV7-9 and TRBJ1-5, with a tentative D call TRBD1 (6 bases). The germline gives CDR1 SEHNR, CDR2 FQNEAQ (reference sequence). V lost 2 bases and J 5 bases, leaving 22 bases between the germline ends. The length of the CDR3 is 18 residues.

V and J are TRBV29-1 and TRBJ2-7; 9 nucleotides align to TRBD1. The CDR3 has 14 amino acids. V lost 7 bases, J lost 0 bases, and 7 bases stayed unmatched. Germline CDR1 and CDR2: SQVTM and ANQGSEA. CDR3 in amino acids: CSGSGTGSSYEQYF. The CDR3 DNA reads TGCAGCGGTTCCGGGACAGGGAGCTCCTACGAGCAGTACTTC.

The chain has TRBV13 and TRBJ2-7; perhaps TRBD2 as D (5 bases). Germline CDR1 is PRHDT and CDR2 is FYEKMQ (reference sequence). Trimming shortened V by 5 bases and J by 2 bases, and 10 bases separated the two germline ends. The CDR3 length is 13 residues. The CDR3 DNA is TGTGCCAGCAGCCCCCGGACTGCCTACGAGCAGTACTTC. Its protein product is CASSPRTAYEQYF.

V gene TRBV2 combines with J gene TRBJ2-1; 15 nucleotides match TRBD2. Germline assignment: CDR1 SNHLY and CDR2 FYNNEI. V shed 7 bases and J 7 bases; nucleotides not matched to a gene: 2. The CDR3 loop spans 14 amino acids. The CDR3 protein is CASNGLAGGNEQFF. The CDR3 DNA reads TGTGCCAGCAATGGACTAGCGGGAGGGAATGAGCAGTTCTTC.

This clone was recorded only once. The V and J genes are TRBV7-8 and TRBJ1-1; D remains ambiguous. The CDR3 is 14 amino acids. Germline V CDR1 and CDR2: SGHVS, FQNEAQ. Trimming removed 3 bases at V and 1 base at J, with 9 bases between. CDR3 sequence (DNA): TGTGCCAGCAGCTTGCCGCGGCAGAACACTGAAGCTTTCTTT. Its protein is CASSLPRQNTEAFF.

The chain recombines TRBV11-2 with TRBJ2-4; weak D call: TRBD1 (5 bases). Trimming cost V 5 bases and J 16 bases, with 18 bases left between them. The CDR3 extends over 12 amino acids. Germline lookup yields CDR1 SGHAT and CDR2 FQNNGV. Here the CDR3 DNA reads TGTGCCAGCAGCGAAGCAGGGAACATGTTATACTTC. Protein: CASSEAGNMLYF.

The chain has TRBV10-3 and TRBJ2-3; D gene unclear. This CDR3 is built from 13 residues. Germline loops: CDR1 ENHRY, CDR2 SYGVKD. V dropped 7 bases and J dropped 2 bases, with 10 bases sitting between them. CDR3 nucleotide sequence: TGTGCCATCACTCCTGGCCCCACAGATACGCAGTATTTT. Translating it yields CAITPGPTDTQYF.

This sequence joins TRBV7-8 and TRBJ1-2; D is uncertain. CDR1 is SGHVS, CDR2 FQNEAQ, per germline. The CDR3 totals 15 residues. V lost 6 bases, J lost 2 bases, and 16 bases lay in between. The CDR3 DNA is TGTGCCAGCAGTTCACATGCGGGTTTAAACTATGGCTACACCTTC. It is translated as CASSSHAGLNYGYTF.

This clone was recorded only once. V gene TRBV28 combines with J gene TRBJ2-3, with TRBD2 matching 9 bases. The CDR3 has 14 residues. CDR1 is MDHEN and CDR2 is SYDVKM in the germline V gene. The trim removed 6 bases at V and 7 bases at J, leaving 8 bases unmatched. As DNA, the CDR3 is TGTGCCAGCAGCCTAGCGGGAACGTTGTATACGCAGTATTTT. It encodes CASSLAGTLYTQYF. The full variable domain, in which reference TRBV28 and TRBJ2-3 provide the parts outside the CDR3, is DVKVTQSSRYLVKRTGEKVFLECVQDMDHENMFWYRQDPGLGLRLIYFSYDVKMKEKGDIPEGYSVSREKKERFSLILESASTNQTSMYLCASSLAGTLYTQYFGPGTRLTVL.

J is TRBJ1-1 and V is TRBV7-3, with a possible D match to TRBD1 (5 bases). The CDR3 totals 13 residues. Germline CDR1 is SGHTA and CDR2 is FQGTGA. Deletions cut 5 bases from V and 8 bases from J, with 15 bases between. CDR3 nucleotide sequence: TGTGCCAGCAGCGGGGGGTTTGCGGGGGAAGCTTTCTTT. It yields the protein CASSGGFAGEAFF.

The rearrangement links TRBV4-2 to TRBJ2-7, with TRBD2 as a possible D gene (6 bases). V was cut by 0 bases and J by 3 bases, with 15 bases left in between. This CDR3 has 16 amino acids. Germline loops: CDR1 LGHNA, CDR2 YNFKEQ. As DNA, the CDR3 is TGTGCCAGCAGCCAAGACCCGAGCGGGCGCTACTACGAGCAGTACTTC. Protein sequence: CASSQDPSGRYYEQYF.

This clone is a singleton in its sample. The V call is TRBV7-2, the J call TRBJ2-7; 7 bases align to TRBD2. CDR1 and CDR2 (germline): SGHTA, FQGNSA. J was trimmed by 6 bases and V by 4 bases; bases with no gene match: 6. This CDR3 spans 13 amino acids. The CDR3 DNA follows: TGTGCCAGCAGCTCCACTAGCGCCGGCGAGCAGTACTTC. This translates into CASSSTSAGEQYF.

The chain carries TRBV7-2 and TRBJ2-4; D not certain. The CDR3 is made up of 15 amino acids. The germline V gene has CDR1 SGHTA and CDR2 FQGNSA. V was pared by 5 bases and J by 0 bases, with 11 bases between. The CDR3 region has the DNA TGTGCCAGCAGCCCCCTAATTGGAGCCAAAAACATTCAGTACTTC. Translation: CASSPLIGAKNIQYF. Based on the CDR3 plus reference TRBV7-2 and TRBJ2-4, the full variable domain is GAGVSQSPSNKVTEKGKDVELRCDPISGHTALYWYRQSLGQGLEFLIYFQGNSAPDKSGLPSDRFSAERTGGSVSTLTIQRTQQEDSAVYLCASSPLIGAKNIQYFGAGTRLSVL.

This clone appeared a single time. This chain uses TRBV28 with TRBJ2-7; D gene unclear. V lost 2 bases to trimming and J lost 3 bases, with 5 bases between them. Germline CDR1 reads MDHEN; CDR2 reads SYDVKM. The CDR3 totals 12 residues. DNA for the CDR3: TGTGCCAGCAGTTTACGTAGCTACGAGCAGTACTTC. This translates into CASSLRSYEQYF.

The CDR3 DNA sequence: TGTGCCAGCAGCGTAGAAGGGGGTTACACAGATACGCAGTATTTT. As protein: CASSVEGGYTDTQYF. The chain has TRBV9 and TRBJ2-3; TRBD1 might be the D (6 bases). The CDR3 is made up of 15 amino acids. The V end was cut by 0 bases, the J end by 2 bases, with 10 bases between. The V gene's germline CDR1 is SGDLS and CDR2 YYNGEE.